This passage covers 28 T cell receptor beta chains from one sample sequenced in a study of Graves' ophthalmopathy and Graves' hyperthyroidism. Amplification of the TCR beta CDR3 regions used RNA transcripts (as template). First-round RT-PCR used HTBI primers; second-round multiplex PCR followed. From the multiplex PCR reads, TCRdb called clonotypes with MiXCR, one entry per CDR3 protein. The sample contains about 700,000 distinct CDR3 sequences, roughly two fifths of which appear only once. Source material: peripheral blood. These receptors originate from an adult man with Graves' ophthalmopathy.

The chain employs TRBV7-6 and TRBJ2-7, with D perhaps being TRBD1 or TRBD2 (6 bases each). Germline loops: CDR1 SGHVS, CDR2 FNYEAQ. The CDR3 is 15 amino acids. Trimming shortened V by 3 bases and J by 7 bases, and 19 bases separated the two germline ends. CDR3 amino acids: CASSLVVGGTGEQYF. The CDR3 nucleotides are TGTGCCAGCAGCTTGGTTGTCGGGGGCACCGGGGAGCAGTACTTC.

The genes are TRBV7-2 and TRBJ1-6; tentative D call: TRBD1 (5 bases). Germline CDR1 is SGHTA and CDR2 is FQGNSA. The V end was cut by 2 bases, the J end by 9 bases, with 14 bases between. The CDR3 totals 15 residues. The CDR3 nucleotides are TGTGCCAGCAGCTTAATAGGGGCGATTATTTCACCCCTCCACTTT. Protein sequence: CASSLIGAIISPLHF.

The V call is TRBV4-1, the J call TRBJ2-5, with no clear D. Between the trimmed V and J ends, which lost 6 bases and 3 bases, there was a span of 17 bases. This CDR3 is built from 15 residues. In germline, CDR1 is MGHRA, CDR2 YSYEKL. The CDR3 spells CASSRTQGQKETQYF. Here the CDR3 DNA reads TGCGCCAGCAGTCGGACCCAAGGGCAGAAAGAGACCCAGTACTTC.

A word on this clonotype: One end of the junction varies from germline; a read error may be responsible. The chain employs TRBV15 and TRBJ2-3; D not resolved. This CDR3 comprises 13 residues. Germline V gene sequence: CDR1 LNHNV, CDR2 YYDKDF (reference sequence). The CDR3 DNA sequence: TGTGCCACCAGCAGAGACCGTCCGGATACGCAGGATTTT. Translating gives CATSRDRPDTQDF. Based on the CDR3 plus reference TRBV15 and TRBJ2-3, the full variable domain is DAMVIQNPRYQVTQFGKPVTLSCSQTLNHNVMYWYQQKSSQAPKLLFHYYDKDFNNEADTPDNFQSRRPNTSFCFLDIRSPGLGDTAMYLCATSRDRPDTQDFGPGTRLTVL.

This chain connects TRBV2 to TRBJ1-2, with D perhaps matching TRBD1 (6 bases). The germline gives CDR1 SNHLY, CDR2 FYNNEI. This CDR3 spans 13 amino acids. Trimming took 6 bases from V and 4 from J, leaving 12 bases between them. The CDR3 is CASREGGTYGYTF. In DNA, the CDR3 is TGTGCCAGCAGGGAGGGGGGTACCTATGGCTACACCTTC.

This clonotype showed up just once. A read error may explain this, as a much larger clone is one base away. The rearrangement joins TRBV2 to TRBJ1-1; 7 nucleotides agree with TRBD1. This CDR3 comprises 13 residues. Germline V gene lookup returns CDR1 SNHLY and CDR2 FYNNEI. The CDR3 protein is CVSGETGITEAFF. In DNA, the CDR3 is TGTGTCAGCGGAGAGACAGGGATCACTGAAGCTTTCTTT.

V and J are TRBV19 and TRBJ1-5; D unclear. The CDR3 contains 14 residues. V lost 1 base and J lost 6, with 10 bases in between. The germline CDR1 and CDR2 sequences are LNHDA and SQIVND (reference sequence). The CDR3 here is CASSIADDSQPQHF. The CDR3 DNA follows: TGTGCCAGTAGTATAGCGGACGATAGTCAGCCCCAGCATTTT.

This clonotype was counted at least ten times. This chain joins TRBV2 and TRBJ2-5; the D gene is possibly TRBD1 (5 bases). The germline V gene has CDR1 SNHLY and CDR2 FYNNEI. V shed 3 bases and J shed 4 bases, with 15 bases lying between them. There are 15 residues in the CDR3. The CDR3 DNA reads TGTGCCAGCAGTGACAGCAGGGCCCGAAGAGAGACCCAGTACTTC. Translating it yields CASSDSRARRETQYF.

This clonotype was seen many times. The rearrangement joins TRBV20-1 to TRBJ1-2; D not resolved. This CDR3 has 11 residues. Germline CDR1 reads DFQATT; CDR2 reads SNEGSKA (reference sequence). Trimming took 5 bases from V and 1 from J, leaving 5 bases between them. In DNA, the CDR3 is TGCAGTGCTTATGATAACTATGGCTACACCTTC. Translated: CSAYDNYGYTF.

In its sample, this clonotype was seen many times. The rearrangement links TRBV7-9 to TRBJ1-6; maybe TRBD1 (6 bases). The germline CDR1 and CDR2 sequences are SEHNR and FQNEAQ (reference sequence). There are 17 residues in the CDR3. With 8 bases removed from V and 10 bases from J, the gap between germline ends came to 27 bases. CDR3 amino acids: CASGPTLAGALNSPLHF. The CDR3 nucleotides read TGTGCCAGCGGACCCACCCTCGCAGGGGCCCTCAACTCACCCCTCCACTTT.

This sequence joins TRBV10-3 and TRBJ2-3, with TRBD2 identical over 9 bases. Trimming at V came to 9 bases and at J to 6 bases, leaving 13 bases not matched to a gene. CDR3 size: 15 residues. CDR1 is ENHRY, CDR2 SYGVKD, per germline. The DNA of the CDR3 is TGTGCCATTCGCCCAGCGGGAGGAATCACGGATACGCAGTATTTT. Its translation is CAIRPAGGITDTQYF.

This clonotype was observed many times. This chain uses TRBV14 with TRBJ1-6; D is ambiguous. The V end lost 3 bases, the J end lost 7 bases, and 16 bases lay between the germline ends. The CDR3 consists of 16 residues. Germline-derived CDR1 and CDR2 are SGHDN and FVKESK. The CDR3 DNA sequence: TGTGCCAGCAGCCAGTTGGCGGACGGCCAAAATTCACCCCTCCACTTT. Its protein product is CASSQLADGQNSPLHF.

The V and J genes are TRBV20-1 and TRBJ2-5, with D unresolved. V lost 3 bases to trimming and J lost 2 bases, with 7 bases between them. CDR3 length: 12 residues. Germline V lookup: CDR1 DFQATT, CDR2 SNEGSKA (reference sequence). The CDR3 here is CSASGHQETQYF. The CDR3, as DNA: TGCAGTGCTAGTGGGCATCAAGAGACCCAGTACTTC.

This CDR3 reads CASSPTGITNEKLFF. In nucleotides, the CDR3 is TGTGCCAGCAGCCCTACAGGGATAACTAATGAAAAACTGTTTTTT. The V call is TRBV7-9, the J call TRBJ1-4, with D perhaps matching TRBD1 (6 bases). Germline assignment: CDR1 SEHNR and CDR2 FQNEAQ (reference sequence). This CDR3 region has 15 residues. V dropped 5 bases and J dropped 1 base, with 11 bases sitting between them.

This clonotype was detected only a few times. The chain recombines TRBV20-1 with TRBJ1-1, with a possible D match to TRBD1 (6 bases). CDR3 length equals 12 residues. Germline V gene lookup returns CDR1 DFQATT and CDR2 SNEGSKA (reference sequence). Trimming left V 8 bases short and J 4 bases short, with 14 bases between. The CDR3 DNA sequence: TGCAGTTTACAGGACAGCACCACTGAAGCTTTCTTT. It encodes CSLQDSTTEAFF.

The CDR3, as DNA: TGTGCCAGCAGCTTAATTTGGGCAGGGCTCGATGGCTACACCTTC. Translation: CASSLIWAGLDGYTF. The chain combines TRBV7-3 with TRBJ1-2; maybe TRBD1 (5 bases). The V and J ends lost 1 base and 6 bases respectively, with 15 bases between them. This CDR3 has 15 amino acids. Germline V gives CDR1 SGHTA, CDR2 FQGTGA. The full variable domain, rest sourced from reference TRBV7-3 and TRBJ1-2, is GAGVSQTPSNKVTEKGKYVELRCDPISGHTALYWYRQSLGQGPEFLIYFQGTGAADDSGLPNDRFFAVRPEGSVSTLKIQRTERGDSAVYLCASSLIWAGLDGYTFGSGTRLTVV.

This clonotype appeared a few times. The V call is TRBV25-1, the J call TRBJ1-6; D remains ambiguous. Germline CDR1 reads MGHDK; CDR2 reads SYGVNS. V was clipped by 6 bases and J by 9 bases, with 18 bases between them. The CDR3 is 15 amino acids. The CDR3 spells CASSQVLVAGSPLHF. CDR3 bases: TGTGCCAGCAGCCAAGTTCTAGTGGCAGGTTCACCCCTCCACTTT.

V is TRBV5-8 and J is TRBJ1-2; D is unresolved. The V end was cut by 2 bases, the J end by 7 bases, with 15 bases between. This CDR3 has 14 amino acids. Per germline, CDR1 SGHTS and CDR2 YDEGEE. This CDR3 reads CASSFKGSPGGYTF. Written as DNA, the CDR3 is TGTGCCAGCAGCTTCAAGGGTAGTCCGGGTGGCTACACCTTC. Combining the CDR3 with reference TRBV5-8 and TRBJ1-2 gives the whole variable domain EAGVTQSPTHLIKTRGQQATLRCSPISGHTSVYWYQQALGLGLQFLLWYDEGEERNRGNFPPRFSGRQFPNYSSELNVNALELEDSALYLCASSFKGSPGGYTFGSGTRLTVV.

V usage is TRBV14 and J usage is TRBJ1-6; TRBD1 aligns across 9 bases. The CDR3 loop spans 17 amino acids. V was clipped by 5 bases and J by 10 bases; unmatched bases: 15. Germline V gene data show CDR1 as SGHDN and CDR2 as FVKESK. CDR3 sequence reads: CASSLVEWGTGKSPLHF. DNA for the CDR3: TGTGCCAGCAGCTTGGTAGAGTGGGGGACAGGGAAATCACCCCTCCACTTT.

The V gene is TRBV20-1, the J gene TRBJ1-5; TRBD1 might be the D (6 bases). The CDR3 totals 13 residues. Germline V lookup: CDR1 DFQATT, CDR2 SNEGSKA (reference sequence). CDR3 DNA sequence: TGCTCTTGCAGCGGGGGCGGCAATCAGCCCCAGCATTTT. Its translation: CSCSGGGNQPQHF.

V usage is TRBV7-6 and J usage is TRBJ2-7; a possible D gene is TRBD1 (5 bases). CDR3 length: 19 amino acids. CDR1 and CDR2 (germline): SGHVS, FNYEAQ. The V end was cut by 6 bases, the J end by 7 bases, with 34 bases between. CDR3: CASSSQDNRGAWVMGEQYF. The CDR3 bases are TGTGCCAGCAGTTCCCAGGACAACCGTGGGGCATGGGTAATGGGAGAGCAGTACTTC.

At least ten counts were recorded for this clonotype. The gene calls are TRBV20-1 and TRBJ1-2; the D is unclear. V was shortened by 5 bases and J by 7 bases, with 20 bases between the two germline ends. The CDR3 is 14 amino acids. Germline V gene lookup returns CDR1 DFQATT and CDR2 SNEGSKA (reference sequence). DNA of the CDR3: TGCAGTGCTCAGAGGACGGGAGTCGCGCGTGGCTACACCTTC. This codes for CSAQRTGVARGYTF.

This clonotype came up many times. The chain employs TRBV10-3 and TRBJ1-1; D remains ambiguous. From germline, CDR1 is ENHRY and CDR2 SYGVKD. V gave up 3 bases and J gave up 0 bases, with 5 bases separating them. This CDR3 is 13 amino acids long. CDR3 DNA sequence: TGTGCCATCAGTGAACAAGTGAACACTGAAGCTTTCTTT. Its translation: CAISEQVNTEAFF.

The CDR3 DNA follows: TGTGCCATCAGTAGTACAGGCCTCTATGGCTACACCTTC. Translating it yields CAISSTGLYGYTF. V gene TRBV10-3 combines with J gene TRBJ1-2; D is perhaps TRBD1 (5 bases). The CDR3 sequence is 13 residues long. Per the germline V gene, CDR1 is ENHRY and CDR2 is SYGVKD. V was shortened by 5 bases and J by 4 bases, with 11 bases between the two germline ends.

This clonotype has only a few counts. The J gene is TRBJ2-7, the V gene TRBV19, with 7 bases aligning to TRBD1. The CDR3 spans 13 residues. Germline trimming cut 1 base from V and 8 bases from J; bases unmatched to any gene: 5. The germline V gene has CDR1 LNHDA and CDR2 SQIVND (reference sequence). In DNA form, the CDR3 reads TGTGCCAGTAGTATAGGACAGGGAGCCAAGCAGTACTTC. It specifies CASSIGQGAKQYF.

This clonotype turned up a few times. The chain combines TRBV19 with TRBJ1-1; the D gene is possibly TRBD1 (5 bases). The germline gives CDR1 LNHDA, CDR2 SQIVND (reference sequence). The CDR3 runs to 15 residues. Trimming stripped 3 bases from V and 1 base from J, with 12 bases between. CDR3 residues: CASSIPGGGNTEAFF. The CDR3, as DNA: TGTGCCAGTAGTATCCCGGGCGGGGGGAACACTGAAGCTTTCTTT.

This clonotype occurred many times. V is TRBV7-9 and J is TRBJ2-7, with D unresolved. From germline, CDR1 is SEHNR and CDR2 FQNEAQ (reference sequence). The V end was cut by 1 base, the J end by 4 bases, with 5 bases between. The CDR3 consists of 12 residues. Here the CDR3 reads CASSLVWYEQYF. CDR3 DNA sequence: TGTGCCAGCAGCTTAGTTTGGTACGAGCAGTACTTC.

Worth noting for this clonotype: It may be a read error: a sequence one base away is much more abundant. The V call is TRBV10-3, the J call TRBJ1-4; a weak D match, TRBD1 (6 bases). In germline, CDR1 is ENHRY, CDR2 SYGVKD. V was shortened by 2 bases and J by 4 bases, with 8 bases between the two germline ends. This CDR3 comprises 14 residues. As DNA, the CDR3 is TGTGCCATCAGTGAGAGGACAGTTAATGAAAAACTGTTTTTT. Protein product: CAISERTVNEKLFF.